Below, 21 T cell receptor beta chains from the same sample are listed, as sequenced in a study of early T cells in non-severe SARS-CoV-2 infection. TCRdb itself ran the 5' RACE reads through MiXCR, one entry per CDR3 protein. The sample records 80,000 to 95,000 distinct CDR3 sequences, 14% to 15% being singletons. Source material: whole blood. These receptors all come from an adult who was a healthcare worker with PCR-confirmed SARS-CoV-2 infection or an uninfected control (not recorded which).

The sample holds a few counts of this clonotype. The rearrangement uses TRBV20-1 and TRBJ2-3, with 9 bases fitting TRBD2. The CDR3 consists of 16 residues. V shed 0 bases and J 0 bases; nucleotides not matched to a gene: 4. CDR1 and CDR2 (germline): DFQATT, SNEGSKA (reference sequence). Written as DNA, the CDR3 is TGCAGTGCTAGAGATTTCCTAGCGGGGAGCACAGATACGCAGTATTTT. Its translation: CSARDFLAGSTDTQYF.

This clonotype was recorded a few times. This chain connects TRBV2 to TRBJ2-6; D is perhaps TRBD1 (6 bases). The V end was cut by 4 bases, the J end by 2 bases, with 9 bases between. CDR1 is SNHLY and CDR2 is FYNNEI in the germline V gene. This CDR3 is built from 15 residues. The CDR3 is CASSGGGPGANVLTF. CDR3 bases: TGTGCCAGCAGTGGTGGGGGCCCTGGGGCCAACGTCCTGACTTTC.

The V call is TRBV2, the J call TRBJ2-2; D call uncertain. The V gene's germline CDR1 is SNHLY and CDR2 FYNNEI. The CDR3 totals 16 residues. V lost 5 bases, J lost 2 bases, and 15 bases lay in between. The CDR3 bases are TGTGCCAGCAGTCGGCAACCGGCCGCAAACACCGGGGAGCTGTTTTTT. Translated, it gives CASSRQPAANTGELFF.

The chain couples TRBV6-2 or TRBV6-3 to TRBJ1-1; possible D gene TRBD1, 5 bases. This CDR3 region has 13 residues. From germline, CDR1 is MNHEY and CDR2 SVGEGT. V shed 4 bases and J shed 4 bases, with 10 bases lying between them. CDR3: CASSFEGPTEAFF. The CDR3 bases are TGTGCCAGCAGTTTTGAGGGGCCCACTGAAGCTTTCTTT.

The sample holds many counts of this clonotype. CDR3 sequence: CASGLFQGGTGNTIYF. The DNA of the CDR3 is TGTGCTAGTGGTTTGTTTCAGGGCGGAACTGGAAACACCATATATTTT. The chain employs TRBV12-5 and TRBJ1-3; D may be TRBD1 (5 bases). The CDR3 is 16 residues long. Germline CDR1 LGHNT, CDR2 FRNRAP. The V end lost 2 bases, the J end lost 2 bases, and 13 bases lay between the germline ends.

Points on this clonotype: A much larger clone is a single base away; this may be a read error. The chain joins TRBV12-3 or TRBV12-4 to TRBJ1-3, with TRBD1 matching over 9 bases. J was trimmed by 5 bases and V by 5 bases; bases with no gene match: 7. The CDR3 contains 15 residues. The DNA for the CDR3 is TGTGCCAGCAGTAACGGACAGGGGAGTAGAAACACCATATATTTT. This codes for CASSNGQGSRNTIYF.

The chain uses TRBV2 and TRBJ2-7; D gene unclear. The germline CDR1 and CDR2 sequences are SNHLY and FYNNEI. The CDR3 extends over 13 amino acids. Trimming took off 8 bases at V and 4 bases at J, with 15 bases between the two ends. The CDR3 nucleotides are TGTGCCAGCTCCCGTTGGTACGGTTACGAGCAGTACGTC. Translation gives CASSRWYGYEQYV.

The chain combines TRBV27 with TRBJ2-3, with D tentatively TRBD2 (7 bases). Germline V gene lookup returns CDR1 MNHEY and CDR2 SMNVEV (reference sequence). Trimming took 6 bases from V and 6 from J, leaving 16 bases between them. CDR3 size: 14 residues. The CDR3 loop reads CASRRRGRLDTQYF. Here the CDR3 DNA reads TGTGCCAGCAGGAGGCGGGGGCGCCTTGATACGCAGTATTTT.

The table lists this clonotype with a few counts. The chain links TRBV12-3 or TRBV12-4 to TRBJ1-2; perhaps TRBD1 as D (6 bases). The CDR3 spans 13 residues. Trimming removed 5 bases at V and 11 bases at J, with 18 bases between. CDR3 in DNA: TGTGCCAGCAGTAATACCGGGACACTCCTATACACCTTC. Translated, it gives CASSNTGTLLYTF.

In its sample, this clonotype was seen a few times. The J gene is TRBJ2-2, the V gene TRBV19, with 7 bases matching TRBD1. This CDR3 is 14 amino acids long. Trimming took 8 bases from V and 4 from J; bases not matched to a gene: 7. The V gene's germline CDR1 is LNHDA and CDR2 SQIVND (reference sequence). This chain's CDR3 is CASLGQVATGELFF. As DNA, the CDR3 is TGTGCCAGTTTAGGACAGGTGGCCACCGGGGAGCTGTTTTTT.

Ten or more counts support this clonotype. The chain links TRBV11-1 to TRBJ2-1; no definite D call. CDR3 length: 14 residues. From germline, CDR1 is SGHAT and CDR2 FQDESV (reference sequence). V was trimmed by 6 bases and J by 4 bases, leaving 13 bases between them. DNA for the CDR3: TGTGCCAGCAGGCTGGGTAGTTATTACAATGAGCAGTTCTTC. Protein: CASRLGSYYNEQFF.

This clonotype was detected a few times. CDR3 region: CASRLKESGVVTGELFF. The CDR3 DNA sequence: TGTGCCAGCAGACTTAAAGAGTCCGGGGTAGTCACCGGGGAGCTGTTTTTT. The V gene is TRBV5-5, the J gene TRBJ2-2; weak D call: TRBD2 (5 bases). The length of the CDR3 is 17 residues. Trimming pared 5 bases from V and 4 bases from J, leaving 21 bases between. Germline assignment: CDR1 SGHKS and CDR2 YYEKEE (reference sequence). The full variable domain, with the rest looked up from reference TRBV5-5 and TRBJ2-2, is DAGVTQSPTHLIKTRGQQVTLRCSPISGHKSVSWYQQVLGQGPQFIFQYYEKEERGRGNFPDRFSARQFPNYSSELNVNALLLGDSALYLCASRLKESGVVTGELFFGEGSRLTVL.

Only a few counts were recorded for this clonotype. The J gene is TRBJ1-1, the V gene TRBV7-2; no reliable D call. Between the trimmed V and J ends, which lost 1 base and 11 bases, there was a span of 26 bases. CDR1 and CDR2 from the germline V gene are SGHTA and FQGNSA. This CDR3 is 17 amino acids long. Here the CDR3 DNA reads TGTGCCAGCAGCTTAGATGCTCGTTTCGCCACGATGAGAGGGGCTTTCTTT. Protein sequence: CASSLDARFATMRGAFF.

This clonotype was seen many times. This chain connects TRBV5-5 to TRBJ2-2; D may be TRBD2 (5 bases). Trimming took 2 bases from V and 6 from J, leaving 8 bases between them. Germline CDR1 is SGHKS and CDR2 is YYEKEE (reference sequence). The CDR3 is made up of 13 amino acids. The CDR3 DNA sequence: TGTGCCAGCAGCTTAACTAGTGCCGGGGAGCTGTTTTTT. Its translation: CASSLTSAGELFF.

J is TRBJ1-1 and V is TRBV6-5; TRBD1 is a possible D gene (5 bases). This CDR3 comprises 14 residues. In germline, CDR1 is MNHEY, CDR2 SVGAGI. V dropped 0 bases and J dropped 3 bases, with 8 bases sitting between them. CDR3 in amino acids: CASSYSYRYTEAFF. CDR3 sequence (DNA): TGTGCCAGCAGTTACTCGTACAGGTACACTGAAGCTTTCTTT.

This clonotype showed up many times. The chain joins TRBV20-1 to TRBJ2-3, with 15 bases aligning to TRBD2. CDR1 is DFQATT, CDR2 SNEGSKA, per germline (reference sequence). The CDR3 covers 16 residues. With V trimmed by 6 bases and J by 3 bases, 7 bases remained unmatched. The CDR3 region is CSARTSGGASTDTQYF. The CDR3 bases are TGCAGTGCCAGGACTAGCGGGGGGGCGTCAACAGATACGCAGTATTTT.

Ten or more counts support this clonotype. The chain recombines TRBV7-9 with TRBJ1-1; 11 bases agree with TRBD1. J gave up 2 bases and V 4 bases, and 6 bases lay outside the gene matches. CDR3 size: 16 residues. The germline gives CDR1 SEHNR, CDR2 FQNEAQ (reference sequence). CDR3: CASSSRDRGINTEAFF. The CDR3, as DNA: TGTGCCAGCAGCTCCCGGGACAGGGGGATAAACACTGAAGCTTTCTTT.

The chain uses TRBV9 and TRBJ1-5; D ambiguous. This CDR3 contains 15 residues. CDR1 is SGDLS and CDR2 is YYNGEE in the germline V gene. Trimming took off 0 bases at V and 0 bases at J, with 7 bases between the two ends. CDR3 DNA sequence: TGTGCCAGCAGCGTAGACGGGAGTAGCAATCAGCCCCAGCATTTT. Residues: CASSVDGSSNQPQHF.

This clonotype showed up many times. This chain joins TRBV11-2 and TRBJ2-6; D call uncertain. The CDR3 covers 14 residues. Germline V gene sequence: CDR1 SGHAT, CDR2 FQNNGV. Trimming removed 2 bases from V and 0 bases from J, with 2 bases in between. CDR3 DNA sequence: TGTGCCAGCAGCTTATCCTCTGGGGCCAACGTCCTGACTTTC. It is translated as CASSLSSGANVLTF.

J is TRBJ2-1 and V is TRBV6-1; D possibly corresponds to TRBD2 (6 bases). The germline gives CDR1 MNHNS, CDR2 SASEGT. Trimming took off 5 bases at V and 9 bases at J, with 14 bases between the two ends. The CDR3 is made up of 13 amino acids. The CDR3 region has the DNA TGTGCCAGCAGTCGGCGACTAGAGCTTGAGCAGTTCTTC. Protein product: CASSRRLELEQFF.

This clonotype has only one observation. This rearrangement joins TRBV6-5 to TRBJ2-1; D gene ambiguous. This CDR3 comprises 15 residues. Germline CDR1 and CDR2: MNHEY and SVGAGI. Trimming cost V 1 base and J 5 bases, with 12 bases left between them. The DNA for the CDR3 is TGTGCCAGCAGTTACTTGTATCGCAGGAACAATGAGCAGTTCTTC. As protein: CASSYLYRRNNEQFF.